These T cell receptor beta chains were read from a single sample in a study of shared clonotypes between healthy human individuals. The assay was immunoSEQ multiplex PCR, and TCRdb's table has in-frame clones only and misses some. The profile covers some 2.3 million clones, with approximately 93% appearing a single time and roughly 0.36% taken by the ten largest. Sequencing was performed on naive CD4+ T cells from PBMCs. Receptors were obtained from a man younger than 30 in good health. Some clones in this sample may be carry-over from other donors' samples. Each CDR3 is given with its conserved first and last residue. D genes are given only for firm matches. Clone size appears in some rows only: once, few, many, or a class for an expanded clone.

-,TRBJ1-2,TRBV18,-,CASSPGRAGPDGYTF,TGTGCCAGCTCACCGGGTAGGGCAGGACCAGATGGCTACACCTTC
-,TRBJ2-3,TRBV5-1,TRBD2,CASSFRLAGDTDTQYF,TGCGCCAGCAGCTTCCGACTAGCGGGAGATACAGATACGCAGTATTTT
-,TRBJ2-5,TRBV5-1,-,CASRLGRQETQYF,TGCGCCAGCAGATTGGGGCGGCAAGAGACCCAGTACTTC
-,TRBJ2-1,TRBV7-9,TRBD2,CASSGTSGTSYNEQFF,TGTGCCAGCAGCGGGACTAGCGGTACTTCATACAATGAGCAGTTCTTC
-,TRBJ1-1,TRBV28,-,CASTSPGAVAEAFF,TGTGCCAGCACCTCGCCGGGGGCAGTGGCTGAAGCTTTCTTT
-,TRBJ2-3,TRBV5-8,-,CASSFGSRSTDTQYF,TGTGCCAGCAGCTTCGGCTCCCGTAGCACAGATACGCAGTATTTT
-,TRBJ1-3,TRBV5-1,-,CASREQSSGNTIYF,TGCGCCAGCAGAGAACAGAGCTCTGGAAACACCATATATTTT
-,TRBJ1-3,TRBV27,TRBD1,CASSLRYRDRGFASGNTIYF,TGTGCCAGCAGTTTACGATACCGGGACAGGGGGTTCGCCTCTGGAAACACCATATATTTT
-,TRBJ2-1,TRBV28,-,CASSPSYEQFF,TGTGCCAGCAGCCCGAGCTATGAGCAGTTCTTC
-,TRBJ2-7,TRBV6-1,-,CASTKGDPRGIEQYF,TGTGCCAGCACCAAGGGGGACCCTCGGGGGATCGAGCAGTACTTC
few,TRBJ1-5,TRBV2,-,CASSEYGDQPQHF,TGTGCCAGCAGTGAATACGGTGATCAGCCCCAGCATTTT
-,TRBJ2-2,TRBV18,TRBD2,CASSPSGGRANTGELFF,TGTGCCAGCTCACCGTCCGGCGGGAGGGCGAACACCGGGGAGCTGTTTTTT
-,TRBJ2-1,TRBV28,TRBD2,CASTLGLAGHNEQFF,TGTGCCAGCACCCTAGGACTAGCGGGGCACAATGAGCAGTTCTTC
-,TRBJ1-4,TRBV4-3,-,CASSQVRRTNEKLFF,TGCGCCAGCAGCCAAGTACGCAGAACTAATGAAAAACTGTTTTTT
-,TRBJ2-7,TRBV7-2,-,CASSYQQRIEQYF,TGTGCCAGCAGCTACCAACAGCGAATCGAGCAGTACTTC
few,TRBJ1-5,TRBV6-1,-,CASSEGVVQPQHF,TGTGCCAGCAGTGAAGGGGTGGTTCAGCCCCAGCATTTT
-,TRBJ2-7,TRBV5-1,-,CASSLGSGVVYEQYF,TGCGCCAGCAGCTTGGGGTCCGGGGTAGTCTACGAGCAGTACTTC
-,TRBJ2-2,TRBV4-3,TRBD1,CASSQQGDTGELFF,TGCGCCAGCAGCCAGCAGGGGGACACCGGGGAGCTGTTTTTT
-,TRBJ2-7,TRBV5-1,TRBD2,CASSSFPGGGEQYF,TGCGCCAGCAGTTCCTTCCCGGGGGGTGGCGAGCAGTACTTC
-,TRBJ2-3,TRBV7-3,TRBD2,CASSRLAGVPDTQYF,TGTGCCAGCAGCAGACTAGCGGGAGTCCCAGATACGCAGTATTTT
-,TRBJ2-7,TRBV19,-,CASSIMVGGGSYEQYF,TGTGCCAGTAGTATAATGGTCGGGGGAGGTTCCTACGAGCAGTACTTC
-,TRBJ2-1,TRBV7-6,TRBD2,CASSPRLAGRDNEQFF,TGTGCCAGCAGCCCCCGACTAGCAGGAAGAGACAATGAGCAGTTCTTC
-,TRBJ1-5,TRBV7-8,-,CASSPTTSNQPQHF,TGTGCCAGCAGTCCGACGACAAGCAATCAGCCCCAGCATTTT
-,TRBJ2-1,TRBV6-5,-,CASRRDPGQENEQFF,TGTGCCAGCAGGCGAGACCCGGGACAAGAGAATGAGCAGTTCTTC
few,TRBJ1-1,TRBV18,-,CASSPSGGEAEAFF,TGTGCCAGCTCACCGTCCGGGGGCGAGGCTGAAGCTTTCTTT
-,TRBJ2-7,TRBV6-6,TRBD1,CASNQAWDRIYEQYF,TGTGCCAGCAATCAGGCTTGGGACAGAATCTACGAGCAGTACTTC
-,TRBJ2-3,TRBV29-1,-,CSEGGGDTQYF,TGCAGCGAGGGAGGGGGTGATACGCAGTATTTT
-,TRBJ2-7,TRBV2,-,CASSGPSRSEQYF,TGTGCCAGCAGTGGACCCTCCAGGTCCGAGCAGTACTTC
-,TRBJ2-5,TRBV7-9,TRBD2,CASSRHTFWGGDPQETQYF,TGTGCCAGCAGCCGACACACCTTTTGGGGGGGAGATCCACAAGAGACCCAGTACTTC
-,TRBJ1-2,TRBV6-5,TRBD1,CASSYSGQGIYGYTF,TGTGCCAGCAGTTACTCGGGACAGGGTATCTATGGCTACACCTTC
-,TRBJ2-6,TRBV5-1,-,CASSYSLGLPGANVLTF,TGCGCCAGCAGCTATAGCCTCGGGTTGCCTGGGGCCAACGTCCTGACTTTC
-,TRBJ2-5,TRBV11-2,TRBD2,CASSLVSSGRGRETQYF,TGTGCCAGCAGCTTAGTGTCTAGCGGGAGGGGAAGAGAGACCCAGTACTTC